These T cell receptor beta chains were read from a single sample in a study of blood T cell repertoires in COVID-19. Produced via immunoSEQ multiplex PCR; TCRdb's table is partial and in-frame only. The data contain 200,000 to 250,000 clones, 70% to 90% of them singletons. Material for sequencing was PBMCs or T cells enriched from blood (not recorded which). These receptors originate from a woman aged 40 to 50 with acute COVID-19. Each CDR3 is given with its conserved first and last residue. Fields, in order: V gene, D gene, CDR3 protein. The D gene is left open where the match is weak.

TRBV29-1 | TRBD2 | CSVEGEGQTQYF
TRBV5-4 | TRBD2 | CASSLVASGKYEQYF
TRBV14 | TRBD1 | CASSQFWDSHRSGANVLTF
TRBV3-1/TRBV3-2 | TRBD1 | CASSRQGAGNTIYF
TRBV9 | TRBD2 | CASSVGPGTSVTQYF
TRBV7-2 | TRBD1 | CASSLTFGQGTNYGYTF
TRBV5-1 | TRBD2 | CASSLATSGLYTGELFF
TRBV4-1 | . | CASSQEEGGPTDTQYF
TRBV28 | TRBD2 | CASGGGLYQETQYF
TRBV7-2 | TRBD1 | CASSSLGLGGQSYNEQFF
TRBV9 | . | CASSPPPGRSGNTIYF
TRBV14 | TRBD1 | CASSPGGTGGYEQYF
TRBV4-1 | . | CASSQVTGQHYGYTF
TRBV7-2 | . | CASSLTSRRQYF
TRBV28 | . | CASSVVYNEQFF
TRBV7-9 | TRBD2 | CASSLYPSGGNNEQFF
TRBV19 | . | CASSMVGSRTQHF